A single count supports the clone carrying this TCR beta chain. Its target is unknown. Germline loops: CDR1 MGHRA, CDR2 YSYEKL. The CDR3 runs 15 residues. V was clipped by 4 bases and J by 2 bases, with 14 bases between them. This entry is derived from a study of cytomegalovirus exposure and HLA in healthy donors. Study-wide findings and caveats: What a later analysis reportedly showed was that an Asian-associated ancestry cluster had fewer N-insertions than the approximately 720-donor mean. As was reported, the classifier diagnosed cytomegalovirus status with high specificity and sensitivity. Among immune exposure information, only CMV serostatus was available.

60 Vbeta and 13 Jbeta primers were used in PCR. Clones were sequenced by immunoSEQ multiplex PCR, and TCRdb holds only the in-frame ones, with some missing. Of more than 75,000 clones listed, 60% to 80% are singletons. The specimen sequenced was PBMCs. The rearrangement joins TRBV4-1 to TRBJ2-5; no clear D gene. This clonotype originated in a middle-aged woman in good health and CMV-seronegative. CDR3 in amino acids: CASSPWWAVQETQYF. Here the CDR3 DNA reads TGCGCCAGCAGCCCGTGGTGGGCAGTGCAAGAGACCCAGTACTTC.